This paragraph reports one TCR beta chain. Its specificity is unknown. It may be a read error: a sequence one base away is much more abundant. Total RNA amounts of at least 6 micrograms were extracted per sample. These data are taken from a study of blood T cells in healthy people across ages. Whole-study findings and limits: A strong correlation was found between TCR beta diversity and the percentage of naive T cells. Significant beta diversity loss was already apparent by age approximately 37, declining roughly linearly.

The germline CDR1 and CDR2 sequences are PRHDT and FYEKMQ (reference sequence). CDR3 length: 14 amino acids. Primers used in a second PCR of roughly 6 to 11 cycles were a sample-barcoded 5' primer and a J-beta primer mix. TCRdb re-called the 5' RACE reads with MiXCR, one entry per CDR3 protein. Of 650,000 to 800,000 distinct CDR3 sequences in the sample, under 45% were seen once. The receptor's source is a man aged 60-69 years in good health. This chain joins TRBV13 and TRBJ2-5; possibly TRBD1 or TRBD2 for D (5 bases each). Sequencing was carried out using blood. The CDR3 loop is CAGSSRGAQETQYF. CDR3 coding DNA: TGTGCCGGCAGCTCCCGAGGGGCCCAAGAGACCCAGTACTTC.